Included here is one T cell receptor beta chain sequence, with context. This record belongs to a study of T cell changes during pregnancy in multiple sclerosis. Some clones are missing from TCRdb's copy, which holds only in-frame ones; the method was immunoSEQ multiplex PCR. The data show approximately 51,000 clones, approximately 94% seen once. The CDR3 is made up of 15 amino acids. From germline, CDR1 is LNHDA and CDR2 SQIVND (reference sequence). V lost 4 bases, J lost 5 bases, and 3 bases stayed unmatched. Here the sequenced sample was CD4+ T cells from peripheral blood mononuclear cells, taken in the second trimester of pregnancy. The sequence was collected from a female donor with multiple sclerosis, enrolled in a pregnancy study. The genes are TRBV19 and TRBJ1-5, with 12 bases matching TRBD1. The CDR3 spells CASSTGQGAYQPQHF. CDR3 in DNA: TGTGCCAGTAGTACGGGACAGGGGGCATATCAGCCCCAGCATTTT.